Following are 31 T cell receptor beta chains from one sample sequenced in a study of blood T cell repertoires in COVID-19. The data were produced by immunoSEQ multiplex PCR, yet TCRdb's version contains in-frame clones alone and is incomplete. The sample contains hundreds of thousands of clones, around nine tenths of which appear only once. The sequenced sample was PBMCs or T cells enriched from blood (not recorded which). All receptors derive from a woman aged 45-65 years who had recovered from COVID-19.

This chain connects TRBV10-3 to TRBJ2-1; tentative D call: TRBD2 (6 bases). V lost 6 bases to trimming and J lost 4 bases, with 19 bases between them. The V gene's germline CDR1 is ENHRY and CDR2 SYGVKD. The length of the CDR3 is 16 residues. CDR3 in DNA: TGTGCCATCAGGGGCGCTCTAACGGGGGATTACAATGAGCAGTTCTTC. It codes for CAIRGALTGDYNEQFF.

The V and J genes are TRBV2 and TRBJ1-4, with D perhaps TRBD1 (5 bases). There are 14 residues in the CDR3. Germline-derived CDR1 and CDR2 are SNHLY and FYNNEI. Trimming removed 6 bases at V and 7 bases at J, with 15 bases between. The CDR3 spells CASSGEGFGEKLFF. DNA of the CDR3: TGTGCCAGCAGCGGGGAGGGGTTTGGTGAAAAACTGTTTTTT.

The chain combines TRBV6-5 with TRBJ1-4, with TRBD1 matching 9 bases. Trimming removed 6 bases from V and 7 bases from J; junction bases left unmatched: 9. CDR3 length: 15 amino acids. Per the germline V gene, CDR1 is MNHEY and CDR2 is SVGAGI. CDR3 DNA: TGTGCCAGCAGCACTCTGACAGGGGGGGGTGAAAAACTGTTTTTT. It specifies CASSTLTGGGEKLFF.

This clone was seen a few times. The chain uses TRBV6-5 and TRBJ1-2; the D is unclear. The length of the CDR3 is 13 residues. V lost 8 bases, J lost 4 bases, and 14 bases lay in between. CDR1 is MNHEY, CDR2 SVGAGI, per germline. The CDR3 DNA is TGTGCCAGCCGCAGTAGGAGGGCCTATGGCTACACCTTC. This gives the protein CASRSRRAYGYTF.

This clone occurred once. The chain carries TRBV7-9 and TRBJ1-1, with 7 bases matching TRBD1. The germline CDR1 and CDR2 sequences are SEHNR and FQNEAQ (reference sequence). Trimming removed 5 bases from V and 4 bases from J; junction bases left unmatched: 10. This CDR3 region has 15 residues. The CDR3: CASSQGTGTATEAFF. CDR3 nucleotide sequence: TGTGCCAGCAGCCAAGGAACGGGGACAGCCACTGAAGCTTTCTTT.

J is TRBJ2-5 and V is TRBV6-5; 8 nucleotides line up with TRBD2. The germline V gene has CDR1 MNHEY and CDR2 SVGAGI. The CDR3 loop spans 15 amino acids. The V and J ends lost 4 bases and 4 bases, in that order; junction bases with no gene match: 8. This CDR3 reads CASSFSGEWVETQYF. CDR3 DNA sequence: TGTGCCAGCAGTTTTAGCGGGGAGTGGGTAGAGACCCAGTACTTC.

The V call is TRBV30, the J call TRBJ2-7; no definite D call. The germline V gene encodes CDR1 GTSNPN and CDR2 SVGIG (reference sequence). V was pared by 0 bases and J by 3 bases, with 12 bases between. The CDR3 length is 14 residues. The CDR3 region is CAWSVGQASYEQYF. DNA for the CDR3: TGTGCCTGGAGTGTGGGTCAGGCGAGCTACGAGCAGTACTTC.

This chain uses TRBV6-5 with TRBJ1-2; no definite D call. The germline V and J ends were trimmed by 3 bases and 4 bases, with 12 bases remaining between them. CDR3 length equals 14 residues. Germline CDR1 and CDR2: MNHEY and SVGAGI. The CDR3 loop reads CASSYLGGSYGYTF. The CDR3 coding sequence is TGTGCCAGCAGTTATTTAGGCGGCTCCTATGGCTACACCTTC.

CDR3 DNA sequence: TGTGCCAGCAGTGAGGGAGGAGGATTAGCCAAAAACATTCAGTACTTC. As protein: CASSEGGGLAKNIQYF. The genes are TRBV25-1 and TRBJ2-4, with a weak D call TRBD2 (6 bases). Germline V CDR1 and CDR2: MGHDK, SYGVNS. The CDR3 has 16 residues. Between the trimmed V and J ends, which lost 3 bases and 0 bases, there was a span of 12 bases.

V is TRBV10-3 and J is TRBJ2-2; 9 bases align to TRBD1. The V gene end was trimmed by 10 bases and the J gene end by 6 bases; junction bases not matched to a gene: 12. Per the germline V gene, CDR1 is ENHRY and CDR2 is SYGVKD. This CDR3 has 15 amino acids. The CDR3 nucleotides read TGTGCCACAGGACTTCCCGGGACAGGGTCCGGGGAGCTGTTTTTT. It specifies CATGLPGTGSGELFF.

The chain carries TRBV11-3 and TRBJ1-5; TRBD1 is a possible D gene (5 bases). The CDR3 loop spans 14 amino acids. The germline gives CDR1 SGHNT, CDR2 YENEEA. V lost 5 bases to trimming and J lost 5 bases, with 13 bases between them. The CDR3 bases are TGTGCCAGCAGCAGCTTGGGGACTGATCAGCCCCAGCATTTT. As protein: CASSSLGTDQPQHF.

V and J are TRBV7-9 and TRBJ1-1, with D possibly being TRBD1 (5 bases). Germline V gives CDR1 SEHNR, CDR2 FQNEAQ (reference sequence). The CDR3 totals 15 residues. Trimming stripped 1 base from V and 1 base from J, with 10 bases between. The DNA for the CDR3 is TGTGCCAGCAGCTTAGGCGGAGGGGCGAACACTGAAGCTTTCTTT. Its translation: CASSLGGGANTEAFF. Full variable domain (missing parts from reference TRBV7-9 and TRBJ1-1): DTGVSQNPRHKITKRGQNVTFRCDPISEHNRLYWYRQTLGQGPEFLTYFQNEAQLEKSRLLSDRFSAERPKGSFSTLEIQRTEQGDSAMYLCASSLGGGANTEAFFGQGTRLTVV.

This chain joins TRBV11-2 and TRBJ1-6, with D hard to call. The V and J ends lost 4 bases and 9 bases respectively, with 13 bases between them. Per the germline V gene, CDR1 is SGHAT and CDR2 is FQNNGV. The CDR3 totals 14 residues. CDR3 nucleotide sequence: TGTGCCAGCAGCTCTCGGGTAGGCGCTTCACCCCTCCACTTT. This gives the protein CASSSRVGASPLHF.

V usage is TRBV2 and J usage is TRBJ1-4; 9 bases align to TRBD1. The CDR3 has 14 residues. Germline V lookup: CDR1 SNHLY, CDR2 FYNNEI. The V and J ends lost 4 bases and 10 bases, in that order; junction bases with no gene match: 7. The DNA of the CDR3 is TGTGCCAGCAGTGCACAGGGGGCGGTTGGAAAACTGTTTTTT. Protein sequence: CASSAQGAVGKLFF.

J is TRBJ1-1 and V is TRBV10-3; D might be TRBD1 (5 bases). This CDR3 region has 13 residues. Trimming removed 0 bases from V and 5 bases from J, with 7 bases in between. Germline loops: CDR1 ENHRY, CDR2 SYGVKD. CDR3 region: CAISESKGTEAFF. In DNA, the CDR3 is TGTGCCATCAGTGAGTCTAAGGGGACTGAAGCTTTCTTT.

The chain has TRBV11-2 and TRBJ2-7; D is possibly TRBD2 (5 bases). The CDR3 is made up of 16 amino acids. Trimming shortened V by 1 base and J by 2 bases, and 15 bases separated the two germline ends. Germline-derived CDR1 and CDR2 are SGHAT and FQNNGV. The CDR3 DNA reads as TGTGCCAGCAGCTTAGCCCTTATAAGCGGTCCCTACGAGCAGTACTTC. Amino acid sequence: CASSLALISGPYEQYF.

The chain couples TRBV30 to TRBJ1-2, with D uncertain. From germline, CDR1 is GTSNPN and CDR2 SVGIG (reference sequence). The V gene lost 2 bases and the J gene lost 5 bases, with 15 bases spanning the gap. The CDR3 is 14 amino acids. The CDR3 nucleotides are TGTGCCTGGAGTCCCGACTCGGGGTTTTATGGCTACACCTTC. This codes for CAWSPDSGFYGYTF.

The V gene is TRBV10-3, the J gene TRBJ2-3; 7 nucleotides match TRBD1. Trimming at V came to 0 bases and at J to 6 bases, leaving 12 bases not matched to a gene. Germline V gene sequence: CDR1 ENHRY, CDR2 SYGVKD. CDR3 length: 17 amino acids. The DNA of the CDR3 is TGTGCCATCAGTGAGTCGATAGAGACAGGGTTTGAGGATACGCAGTATTTT. Amino acid sequence: CAISESIETGFEDTQYF.

The V and J genes are TRBV27 and TRBJ1-5, with D perhaps matching TRBD1 (6 bases). The V and J ends lost 0 bases and 6 bases respectively, with 9 bases between them. Germline V gives CDR1 MNHEY, CDR2 SMNVEV (reference sequence). The CDR3 covers 14 residues. The DNA of the CDR3 is TGTGCCAGCAGTTTATCATGGGGGCCTCAGCCCCAGCATTTT. Translated, it gives CASSLSWGPQPQHF.

The V gene is TRBV27, the J gene TRBJ1-2, with 8 bases lining up with TRBD1. The germline CDR1 and CDR2 sequences are MNHEY and SMNVEV (reference sequence). The CDR3 contains 11 residues. The J segment lost 7 bases and the V segment lost 6 bases, leaving 1 base of the junction unmatched. The CDR3 protein is CASRGTGGYTF. The CDR3 nucleotides are TGTGCCAGCAGGGGGACAGGTGGCTACACCTTC.

The V and J genes are TRBV6-2 or TRBV6-3 and TRBJ1-5, with TRBD1 as a possible D gene (5 bases). The CDR3 sequence is 16 residues long. Germline V gives CDR1 MNHEY, CDR2 SVGEGT. V dropped 5 bases and J dropped 2 bases, with 16 bases sitting between them. The CDR3 spells CASSPQGFSRNQPQHF. The CDR3 DNA reads as TGTGCCAGCAGTCCGCAGGGTTTCTCTCGCAATCAGCCCCAGCATTTT.

The chain links TRBV27 to TRBJ1-4; D not resolved. From germline, CDR1 is MNHEY and CDR2 SMNVEV (reference sequence). The V end lost 2 bases, the J end lost 6 bases, and 13 bases lay between the germline ends. CDR3 size: 15 residues. The CDR3 DNA follows: TGTGCCAGCAGTTTAGGGAGCGCAGGTGATGAAAAACTGTTTTTT. Protein sequence: CASSLGSAGDEKLFF.

The V call is TRBV3-1 (or the pseudogene TRBV3-2), the J call TRBJ1-2, with D perhaps matching TRBD1 (6 bases). V was shortened by 4 bases and J by 8 bases, with 17 bases between the two germline ends. The CDR3 contains 14 residues. Germline CDR1 LGHDT, CDR2 YNNKEL (reference sequence). The CDR3 DNA is TGTGCCAGCAGCCGAGGACGGACAGTCTACGGCTACACCTTC. Residues: CASSRGRTVYGYTF.

The rearrangement links TRBV27 to TRBJ2-7; a weak D match, TRBD2 (5 bases). The CDR3 runs 15 residues. V was shortened by 4 bases and J by 0 bases, with 13 bases between the two germline ends. CDR1 MNHEY and CDR2 SMNVEV come from the germline V gene (reference sequence). CDR3 coding DNA: TGTGCCAGCAGTTGGGCCAGCGGTACCTCCTACGAGCAGTACTTC. This gives the protein CASSWASGTSYEQYF.

The chain couples TRBV19 to TRBJ1-1, with a tentative D call TRBD1 (5 bases). With 3 bases removed from V and 5 bases from J, the gap between germline ends came to 7 bases. The CDR3 sequence is 12 residues long. CDR1 is LNHDA and CDR2 is SQIVND in the germline V gene (reference sequence). CDR3 in DNA: TGTGCCAGTAGTATGGGGGGGACTGAAGCTTTCTTT. Amino acid sequence: CASSMGGTEAFF.

V usage is TRBV2 and J usage is TRBJ1-1; D possibly corresponds to TRBD1 (5 bases). The CDR3 has 14 amino acids. The germline CDR1 and CDR2 sequences are SNHLY and FYNNEI. V dropped 4 bases and J dropped 3 bases, with 12 bases sitting between them. CDR3 amino acids: CASSGQSRHTEAFF. The CDR3 DNA sequence: TGTGCCAGCAGTGGACAGTCCCGACACACTGAAGCTTTCTTT.

This sequence joins TRBV2 and TRBJ2-1, with TRBD2 as a possible D gene (6 bases). Germline V gene lookup returns CDR1 SNHLY and CDR2 FYNNEI. The CDR3 has 13 residues. The V end was cut by 4 bases, the J end by 4 bases, with 8 bases between. The CDR3 region has the DNA TGTGCCAGCAGTGGGCTAGCGTACAATGAGCAGTTCTTC. It encodes CASSGLAYNEQFF.

This clone was seen a single time. This chain connects TRBV19 to TRBJ2-7; 10 bases agree with TRBD1. Germline-derived CDR1 and CDR2 are LNHDA and SQIVND (reference sequence). Trimming at V came to 5 bases and at J to 4 bases, leaving 8 bases not matched to a gene. The CDR3 covers 15 residues. The CDR3 DNA reads TGTGCCAGTAGTCTCGACCGGGACAGGGGTTACGAGCAGTACTTC. It specifies CASSLDRDRGYEQYF.

The chain is built from TRBV5-5 and TRBJ2-2, with TRBD1 matching 8 bases. Trimming at V came to 5 bases and at J to 7 bases, leaving 16 bases not matched to a gene. The CDR3 spans 17 residues. CDR1 is SGHKS and CDR2 is YYEKEE in the germline V gene (reference sequence). The CDR3, as DNA: TGTGCCAGCAGATATTCGTGGGGGTTGGGGACAGGCGGGGAGCTGTTTTTT. Amino acid sequence: CASRYSWGLGTGGELFF.

The rearrangement links TRBV12-3 or TRBV12-4 to TRBJ2-2; a possible D gene is TRBD1 (5 bases). With 3 bases removed from V and 3 bases from J, the gap between germline ends came to 5 bases. The CDR3 runs to 13 residues. As DNA, the CDR3 is TGTGCCAGCAGTTTGACAGACACCGGGGAGCTGTTTTTT. Protein sequence: CASSLTDTGELFF.

This clone was recorded only once. This sequence joins TRBV12-3 or TRBV12-4 and TRBJ2-2; D not resolved. Trimming stripped 6 bases from V and 6 bases from J, with 8 bases between. The CDR3 spans 12 residues. The CDR3 reads CASSTGSGELFF. As DNA, the CDR3 is TGTGCCAGCAGCACTGGTTCCGGGGAGCTGTTTTTT.